The clone carrying this T cell receptor (beta chain) was seen only a few times. This specimen belongs to a study of blood T cell repertoires in COVID-19. Study-level information: From the United States, Italy and Spain came samples of acute and convalescent COVID-19. PBMCs, B-cell-depleted T cells, or T cells were the source of the cDNA or gDNA that made up the material.

In the authors' workflow: Cell counts per sample came from amplifying reference gene primers. Here immunoSEQ multiplex PCR was the method, and the copy in TCRdb shows in-frame clones only, minus some. Clonal size and the V and J genes are those of that table, whereas D and trimming came from the DNA. The profile shows around 180,000 clones, about 85% of them singletons. This sequence originates from a man at least 80 years old with COVID-19, enrolled during active disease. Material for sequencing was peripheral blood.

DNA of the CDR3: TGTGCCAGCAGCCCCCCCGGCACTGAAGCTTTCTTT. It codes for CASSPPGTEAFF. V is TRBV28 and J is TRBJ1-1; no clear D gene. Germline CDR1 and CDR2: MDHEN and SYDVKM. CDR3 length: 12 amino acids. The V gene lost 6 bases and the J gene lost 4 bases, with 9 bases spanning the gap. The entire variable domain, with the rest obtained from reference TRBV28 and TRBJ1-1, is as follows: DVKVTQSSRYLVKRTGEKVFLECVQDMDHENMFWYRQDPGLGLRLIYFSYDVKMKEKGDIPEGYSVSREKKERFSLILESASTNQTSMYLCASSPPGTEAFFGQGTRLTVV.